This T cell receptor (beta chain) was captured by sequencing in a study of CD8 T cells in Susac syndrome. The CDR3 loop spans 16 amino acids. Germline V lookup: CDR1 LGHNA, CDR2 YSLEER. Trimming at V came to 2 bases and at J to 6 bases, leaving 6 bases not matched to a gene. It was with random hexamers that about 0.45 to 1 ug RNA was reverse transcribed. Amplification of the TCR beta CDR3 was carried out by immunoSEQ multiplex PCR, which spanned a total of 54 Vbeta and 13 Jbeta segments. MiXCR was run by TCRdb on the immunoSEQ multiplex PCR reads, yielding one entry per CDR3 protein. The sample has fewer than 150,000 distinct CDR3 sequences, over 85% seen once; the top ten hold approximately 0.25%. The authors carried out high-throughput sequencing of TCR beta. They applied it to CD8+ and CD4+ T cells obtained from blood. TEMRA cells were FACS-enriched and CD8+ and CD4+ T cells negatively isolated.

The receptor comes from a human donor in good health. V is TRBV4-3 and J is TRBJ2-3, with 12 bases aligning to TRBD2. Material for sequencing was CD8+ T cells from PBMCs. The CDR3 loop is CASSQILAGGSDTQYF. The CDR3 DNA reads as TGCGCCAGCAGCCAAATACTAGCGGGAGGTTCGGATACGCAGTATTTT.